Shown below are 27 T cell receptor beta chains from a single sample sequenced in a study of T-cell memory formation after mild COVID-19. TCRdb called the 5' RACE reads again in MiXCR, with one record for every CDR3 protein. The sample consists of about 110,000 distinct CDR3 sequences, roughly a sixth of them appearing once. Sequencing input: PBMCs or a T cell subset sorted from them (not recorded which). All receptors derive from a man between 18 and 35 years old who had mild COVID-19 (a few samples of this study predate the infection). Cell type and time point are not known.

In this sample, this clonotype turned up a few times. Here the CDR3 DNA reads TGCGCCAGCAGCCAAGTGGGGGGACTAGTGGATACGCAGTATTTT. Amino acid sequence: CASSQVGGLVDTQYF. This chain joins TRBV4-3 and TRBJ2-3; 8 bases line up with TRBD2. The CDR3 has 15 amino acids. CDR1 LGHNA and CDR2 YSLEER come from the germline V gene. Trimming removed 1 base from V and 6 bases from J; junction bases left unmatched: 6.

This clonotype has a handful of counts. This sequence joins TRBV7-9 and TRBJ1-1; D is possibly TRBD1 (5 bases). Looked up from germline, CDR1 is SEHNR and CDR2 is FQNEAQ (reference sequence). With 5 bases removed from V and 1 base from J, the gap between germline ends came to 8 bases. CDR3 length equals 13 residues. CDR3 in DNA: TGTGCCAGCAGCCCTCAGGGGAACACTGAAGCTTTCTTT. It codes for CASSPQGNTEAFF.

The chain couples TRBV7-2 to TRBJ2-2; TRBD1 aligns across 7 bases. In germline, CDR1 is SGHTA, CDR2 FQGNSA. J lost 3 bases, V lost 5 bases, and 6 bases had no gene match. This CDR3 contains 15 residues. CDR3 residues: CASSRWDSDTGELFF. CDR3 in DNA: TGTGCCAGCAGCCGCTGGGACAGCGACACCGGGGAGCTGTTTTTT.

V usage is TRBV12-3 or TRBV12-4 and J usage is TRBJ2-2; TRBD2 matches at 9 bases. The CDR3 has 17 amino acids. V was clipped by 3 bases and J by 2 bases; unmatched bases: 7. The CDR3 protein is CASSFRASGENTGELFF. CDR3 DNA: TGTGCCAGCAGTTTTAGGGCTAGCGGGGAAAACACCGGGGAGCTGTTTTTT.

This sequence joins TRBV20-1 and TRBJ2-1; TRBD1 matches at 9 bases. The CDR3 sequence is 16 residues long. CDR1 DFQATT and CDR2 SNEGSKA come from the germline V gene (reference sequence). J lost 5 bases, V lost 3 bases, and 11 bases had no gene match. CDR3 residues: CSARRDRATLNNEQFF. The CDR3 coding sequence is TGCAGTGCTAGGCGGGACAGGGCGACTTTAAACAATGAGCAGTTCTTC.

This clonotype was seen only a few times. This chain uses TRBV4-2 with TRBJ2-3, with D possibly matching TRBD2 (6 bases). The V gene lost 4 bases and the J gene lost 1 base, with 18 bases spanning the gap. This CDR3 has 17 amino acids. Per germline, CDR1 LGHNA and CDR2 YNFKEQ. The CDR3 region has the DNA TGTGCCAGCAGCCTGGGGCGGGGCGGCGCCCGCACAGATACGCAGTATTTT. Protein sequence: CASSLGRGGARTDTQYF.

This clonotype has a handful of counts. CDR3 region: CATTGSSYNSPLHF. The CDR3 coding sequence is TGTGCCACCACCGGGAGCTCCTATAATTCACCCCTCCACTTT. The rearrangement links TRBV25-1 to TRBJ1-6, with D unresolved. With 10 bases removed from V and 0 bases from J, the gap between germline ends came to 10 bases. The CDR3 is 14 residues long. Per the germline V gene, CDR1 is MGHDK and CDR2 is SYGVNS.

This rearrangement joins TRBV20-1 to TRBJ2-5; D perhaps matches TRBD2 (5 bases). Trimming removed 3 bases from V and 6 bases from J, with 14 bases in between. Per germline, CDR1 DFQATT and CDR2 SNEGSKA (reference sequence). The CDR3 has 13 residues. In DNA form, the CDR3 reads TGCAGTGCTAGGTGGACTGGCGAAAAGACCCAGTACTTC. It encodes CSARWTGEKTQYF.

The chain recombines TRBV7-9 with TRBJ2-1, with 7 positions matching TRBD1. Trimming removed 6 bases from V and 4 bases from J; junction bases left unmatched: 9. The CDR3 length is 15 residues. Germline V lookup: CDR1 SEHNR, CDR2 FQNEAQ (reference sequence). The CDR3 region is CASSPGTDLYNEQFF. In DNA, the CDR3 is TGTGCCAGCAGTCCCGGGACAGACTTATACAATGAGCAGTTCTTC.

This clonotype was counted at least ten times. The V and J genes are TRBV4-3 and TRBJ1-6; D is unclear. Deletions cut 0 bases from V and 9 bases from J, with 6 bases between. Germline V lookup: CDR1 LGHNA, CDR2 YSLEER. The CDR3 runs 13 residues. The CDR3 DNA reads TGCGCCAGCAGCCAAGAAATCGGTTCACCCCTCCACTTT. Amino acid sequence: CASSQEIGSPLHF.

The chain uses TRBV2 and TRBJ2-2; D gene ambiguous. The CDR3 covers 13 residues. Germline assignment: CDR1 SNHLY and CDR2 FYNNEI. With 4 bases removed from V and 6 bases from J, the gap between germline ends came to 9 bases. This chain's CDR3 is CASSGLVPGELFF. Here the CDR3 DNA reads TGTGCCAGCAGTGGGTTAGTCCCCGGGGAGCTGTTTTTT. Looking up the rest from reference TRBV2 and TRBJ2-2 gives the full variable domain: EPEVTQTPSHQVTQMGQEVILRCVPISNHLYFYWYRQILGQKVEFLVSFYNNEISEKSEIFDDQFSVERPDGSNFTLKIRSTKLEDSAMYFCASSGLVPGELFFGEGSRLTVL.

This clonotype turned up a few times. This chain uses TRBV5-1 with TRBJ2-1, with 12 nucleotides matching TRBD2. The CDR3 contains 16 residues. J lost 5 bases, V lost 2 bases, and 5 bases had no gene match. Per germline, CDR1 SGHRS and CDR2 YFSETQ. In DNA form, the CDR3 reads TGCGCCAGCAGCTTTCTAGCGGGGGGGATACACAATGAGCAGTTCTTC. Protein: CASSFLAGGIHNEQFF.

This clonotype came up many times. V is TRBV4-2 and J is TRBJ2-1, with 9 bases identical to TRBD2. With 1 base clipped from V and 10 bases from J, the junction kept 8 bases outside the gene matches. The CDR3 is 15 residues long. The germline gives CDR1 LGHNA, CDR2 YNFKEQ. This chain's CDR3 is CASSQVVSGGLEQFF. The CDR3 coding sequence is TGTGCCAGCAGCCAAGTCGTTAGCGGGGGCCTCGAGCAGTTCTTC.

J is TRBJ1-4 and V is TRBV18, with D perhaps matching TRBD1 (5 bases). The V and J ends lost 6 bases and 7 bases respectively, with 18 bases between them. The CDR3 has 15 amino acids. Germline CDR1 is KGHSH and CDR2 is LQKENI. This CDR3 is CASSHGQLESEKLFF. In DNA form, the CDR3 reads TGTGCCAGCTCCCACGGACAACTAGAGAGTGAAAAACTGTTTTTT.

The rearrangement uses TRBV7-9 and TRBJ2-7, with D unclear. The ends were cut back, 1 base at V and 0 bases at J, with 7 bases in the middle. Per the germline V gene, CDR1 is SEHNR and CDR2 is FQNEAQ (reference sequence). The length of the CDR3 is 14 residues. The CDR3 loop reads CASSLGPNSYEQYF. The CDR3 DNA is TGTGCCAGCAGCTTAGGTCCGAACTCCTACGAGCAGTACTTC.

CDR3 nucleotide sequence: TGTGCCAGCATTGACACAGGGGGAGGCTCACCCCTCCACTTT. This translates into CASIDTGGGSPLHF. The chain links TRBV12-3 or TRBV12-4 to TRBJ1-6, with TRBD1 matching 8 bases. The CDR3 loop spans 14 amino acids. V was clipped by 7 bases and J by 10 bases; unmatched bases: 9.

V gene TRBV5-1 combines with J gene TRBJ2-7, with TRBD2 identical over 9 bases. V lost 4 bases to trimming and J lost 0 bases; unmatched junction nucleotides: 5. Per the germline V gene, CDR1 is SGHRS and CDR2 is YFSETQ. The CDR3 totals 15 residues. The CDR3 spells CASSGSGGRSYEQYF. CDR3 nucleotides: TGCGCCAGCAGCGGTAGCGGGGGCCGCTCCTACGAGCAGTACTTC.

The chain employs TRBV29-1 and TRBJ1-4; possibly TRBD1 for D (5 bases). In germline, CDR1 is SQVTM, CDR2 ANQGSEA. Trimming removed 6 bases at V and 4 bases at J, with 12 bases between. The CDR3 extends over 13 amino acids. The CDR3 sequence is CSVLTELNEKLFF. The CDR3 DNA reads TGCAGCGTATTGACAGAACTTAATGAAAAACTGTTTTTT.

The V and J genes are TRBV5-1 and TRBJ1-6; D might be TRBD1 (6 bases). Trimming pared 2 bases from V and 10 bases from J, leaving 13 bases between. This CDR3 is 14 amino acids long. CDR1 and CDR2 (germline): SGHRS, YFSETQ. The CDR3 loop is CASSLPTGNSPLHF. The DNA for the CDR3 is TGCGCCAGCAGCTTACCTACAGGGAACTCACCCCTCCACTTT.

In this sample, this clonotype turned up a few times. DNA for the CDR3: TGTGCCAGCGGGTCGGGGGTCCAAGAGACCCAGTACTTC. This sequence encodes CASGSGVQETQYF. The V call is TRBV5-6, the J call TRBJ2-5; the D gene is possibly TRBD2 (6 bases). There are 13 residues in the CDR3. The germline V gene encodes CDR1 SGHDT and CDR2 YYEEEE. Between the trimmed V and J ends, which lost 7 bases and 1 base, there was a span of 11 bases.

The chain combines TRBV12-3 or TRBV12-4 with TRBJ1-5; D is uncertain. V was shortened by 1 base and J by 9 bases, with 10 bases between the two germline ends. CDR3 length equals 13 residues. The DNA for the CDR3 is TGTGCCAGCAGTTTAGGAGGGTATCGGCCCCAGCATTTT. Translated, it gives CASSLGGYRPQHF.

This chain's CDR3 is CASSPLEGVTSETQYF. In DNA, the CDR3 is TGTGCCAGCAGCCCGCTGGAGGGGGTAACATCCGAGACCCAGTACTTC. The chain joins TRBV6-6 to TRBJ2-5, with D possibly being TRBD1 or TRBD2 (6 bases each). V lost 6 bases and J lost 5, with 22 bases in between. In germline, CDR1 is MNHNY, CDR2 SVGAGI (reference sequence). The CDR3 consists of 16 residues.

This chain links TRBV3-1 with TRBJ1-1; D is undetermined. The CDR3 is 16 amino acids. In germline, CDR1 is LGHDT, CDR2 YNNKEL (reference sequence). The V end lost 3 bases, the J end lost 0 bases, and 14 bases lay between the germline ends. The CDR3 region has the DNA TGTGCCAGCAGCCACGGGTCAGGCGAGATGAACACTGAAGCTTTCTTT. Residues: CASSHGSGEMNTEAFF.

This clonotype was observed many times. The CDR3 bases are TGCGCCAGCAGCTTAAGTTCGGCTGAGCAGTTCTTC. Translation: CASSLSSAEQFF. The V gene is TRBV5-1, the J gene TRBJ2-1; D call uncertain. The CDR3 sequence is 12 residues long. Trimming left V 2 bases short and J 9 bases short, with 9 bases between. The germline V gene has CDR1 SGHRS and CDR2 YFSETQ.

The genes are TRBV5-1 and TRBJ1-2; D is ambiguous. Germline-derived CDR1 and CDR2 are SGHRS and YFSETQ. Trimming took 0 bases from V and 3 from J, leaving 3 bases between them. The CDR3 is 12 residues long. CDR3 residues: CASSLDDYGYTF. The CDR3 bases are TGCGCCAGCAGCTTGGATGACTATGGCTACACCTTC. The entire variable domain, with the rest obtained from reference TRBV5-1 and TRBJ1-2, is as follows: KAGVTQTPRYLIKTRGQQVTLSCSPISGHRSVSWYQQTPGQGLQFLFEYFSETQRNKGNFPGRFSGRQFSNSRSEMNVSTLELGDSALYLCASSLDDYGYTFGSGTRLTVV.

The V and J genes are TRBV11-3 and TRBJ1-1, with a weak D call TRBD1 (5 bases). The V end lost 1 base, the J end lost 5 bases, and 8 bases lay between the germline ends. The CDR3 consists of 13 residues. Per germline, CDR1 SGHNT and CDR2 YENEEA. The DNA of the CDR3 is TGTGCCAGCAGCTTAGCCCGACAGACTGAAGCTTTCTTT. Translated: CASSLARQTEAFF.

V gene TRBV5-1 combines with J gene TRBJ1-2, with 8 bases that match TRBD1. This CDR3 spans 13 amino acids. CDR1 SGHRS and CDR2 YFSETQ come from the germline V gene. The J segment lost 6 bases and the V segment lost 4 bases, leaving 5 bases of the junction unmatched. The CDR3 loop is CASSGQGSDGYTF. CDR3 DNA: TGCGCCAGCAGCGGACAGGGCAGCGATGGCTACACCTTC.